This TCR beta chain derives from a study of T cells in Graves' hyperthyroidism and ophthalmopathy (dated by TCRdb to the late 2010s). Broadly, across the study: Peripheral blood samples were taken at initial diagnosis, before any treatment was given. A discovery cohort of about 96 patients, roughly 45 with Graves' ophthalmopathy and approximately 57 with stable Graves' hyperthyroidism, was used to find distinguishing TCR V-J signatures. An independent validation cohort of some 18 hyperthyroidism patients and roughly 16 patients who later progressed to ophthalmopathy tested prospective prediction of ophthalmopathy. The roughly 90 discovery patients were divided at random into training and test sets in a 7:3 ratio. The study also compared thyroid tissue and blood T-cell repertoires from 5 to 7 Graves' hyperthyroidism patients. After sampling, hyperthyroidism patients received methimazole starting at 30 mg daily, and ophthalmopathy patients received high-dose intravenous methylprednisolone. According to the paper, TCR Vbeta CDR3 sequencing was carried out on around 140 peripheral blood samples, which came from some 41 ophthalmopathy, approximately 78 hyperthyroidism and about 17 progressor patients. What the authors observed across the whole study: No statistical method was used to fix the sample size in advance, and group allocation was not hidden from the investigators. Most expanded thyroid clonotypes (frequency above 0.001) were also detected in blood, suggesting blood repertoires may reflect thyroid immune responses. In validation, the model predicted progression to ophthalmopathy with about 71% sensitivity and approximately 74% specificity, a median of 6.5 months before onset. In cross-validation, a model built on a 13 V-J signature told ophthalmopathy apart from stable hyperthyroidism with just under 90% sensitivity and around 84% specificity, and in testing the same model reached 80%/75%.

TCR beta CDR3 regions were amplified from RNA transcripts. A first-round RT-PCR of the TCR CDR3 used the HTBI primer set with the Qiagen OneStep RT-PCR kit. The libraries were constructed in a second round of multiplex PCR and then size-selected and purified. Libraries were sequenced paired-end with 100 bp reads on an Illumina HiSeq2000. On the authors' methods: SOAPnuke was used to process the raw data, removing reads that contained adapters or uncalled bases, had a mean Phred below 15, or lacked an exact match to the constant primer or identifier. COPE v1.2.5 was used to merge the high-quality paired reads, and each unique nucleotide sequence was defined as a clonotype. MiTCR v1.1 was used to align the clonotypes against IMGT TRBV, TRBD and TRBJ reference segments. Analysis was restricted to V-J combinations with a frequency above 0.0001, which covered roughly 99% of repertoires. A TCS score was defined as the ratio between F50 (clonal expansion) and ExV (chaos), using BLOSUM62-based TCRdist between CDR3 peptides within each V-J. Welch's t-statistics and random forest reduced approximately 520 V-J features to 10 to 15, which were used in a naive Bayes classifier (R e1071). Using fastp trimming at Q25 and MiXCR clonotype assembly, TCRdb reanalyzed the public sequencing data and kept in-frame beta chains. Identical CDR3 protein sequences are pooled into one entry, listed with their most common genes and DNA. TCRdb's processing, not the authors' own work, is the source of the V and J calls. Present in this sample are some 690,000 distinct CDR3 sequences, roughly 17% of which were seen just once. About 16% of the sample lies in the top ten.

This clonotype turned up a few times. This clone's antigen is unknown. No qualities accompany the bases; no much larger clone lies one base away. A patient counted as having stable Graves' hyperthyroidism if no progression to ophthalmopathy occurred over 18 months of follow-up. Hyperthyroidism patients were newly diagnosed, had a disease duration of under 2 months, and were aged 18 to 65 years. Exclusion was applied to patients with uncontrolled infections, other autoimmune diseases, pregnancy or lactation. Diagnoses were established on the basis of clinical symptoms, serum thyroxine and TRAb, thyroid ultrasound, and orbital computed tomography. Ficoll-Paque density gradient centrifugation was used to isolate PBMCs from 9.5 to 10 ml of fresh peripheral blood. Trizol reagent was used to extract total RNA, and RNA quality was then checked on an Agilent 2100 Bioanalyzer. Relative to germline, V is missing 3 bases and J is missing 3 bases, with 5 bases of the junction outside any gene match. Spanning cysteine to phenylalanine, the CDR3 consists of 16 amino acids. The retained sequence is limited to the CDR3, 48 bases, with the frame set at the first base. CDR1 and CDR2 are drawn from the germline V gene: MNHEY, SVGAGI.

This clonotype was obtained from a man aged 50 to 59 with Graves' hyperthyroidism. The sequenced sample was blood. The sequence is built from TRBV6-5 and TRBJ2-3; 11 bases in the middle match TRBD2. The sequence in DNA is TGTGCCAGCAGTTATCTAGCGGGAGGTTCAACAGATACGCAGTATTTT. Its translation reads: CASSYLAGGSTDTQYF.